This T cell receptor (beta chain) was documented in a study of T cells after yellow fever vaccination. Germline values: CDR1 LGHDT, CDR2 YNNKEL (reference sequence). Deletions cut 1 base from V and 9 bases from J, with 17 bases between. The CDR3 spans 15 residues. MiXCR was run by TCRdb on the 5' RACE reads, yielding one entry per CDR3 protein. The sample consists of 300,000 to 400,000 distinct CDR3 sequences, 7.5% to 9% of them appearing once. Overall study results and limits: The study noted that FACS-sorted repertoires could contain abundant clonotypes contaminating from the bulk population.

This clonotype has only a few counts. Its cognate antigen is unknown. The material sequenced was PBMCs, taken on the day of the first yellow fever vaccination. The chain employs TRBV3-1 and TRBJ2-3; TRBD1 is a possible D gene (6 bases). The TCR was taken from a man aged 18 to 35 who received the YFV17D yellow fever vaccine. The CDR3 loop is CASSQVAGNQGTQYF. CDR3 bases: TGTGCCAGCAGCCAAGTGGCCGGGAACCAGGGGACGCAGTATTTT.